Sequencing of this T cell receptor beta chain was carried out in a study of metastatic and nonmetastatic thyroid tumors. Study context: Where malignant and benign thyroid patients were concerned, repertoires were compared across blood and tumor or nodule tissue. Points from the study as a whole: Benign nodules were reported to have significantly lower TCR beta diversity than malignant thyroid tumors, in blood and tumor.

This clone was seen ten or more times. Antigen unknown. TCRdb redid the clone calls on the PCR reads using MiXCR. The sample records tens of thousands of clones, approximately 4.1% being singletons. Prior to thyroid surgery, none of the patients had received any treatment. Sequences were obtained from blood. The clonotype originates from a female donor with papillary thyroid cancer or a benign thyroid nodule (not recorded which). Some clones in this sample may be carry-over from other donors' samples.

The CDR3 DNA follows: TGTGCCAGCTCACCGGGGACAGGGGCAAAGTACGAGCAGTACTTC. The encoded protein is CASSPGTGAKYEQYF. V gene TRBV18 combines with J gene TRBJ2-7, with 10 bases lining up with TRBD1. V dropped 3 bases and J dropped 4; count of bases not matched to a gene: 6. The CDR3 loop spans 15 amino acids. Germline V CDR1 and CDR2: KGHSH, LQKENI.